One sample yielded the 30 T cell receptor beta chains listed below, sequenced in a study of cytomegalovirus exposure and HLA in healthy donors. Vbeta (60) and Jbeta (13) primers were used in the PCR. Here immunoSEQ multiplex PCR was the method, and the copy in TCRdb shows in-frame clones only, minus some. The sample has some 160,000 clones, about two thirds seen once. The material sequenced was PBMCs. These receptor sequences come from a man aged 55 to 70 in good health and CMV-seronegative.

The rearrangement uses TRBV18 and TRBJ1-1; TRBD1 might be the D (5 bases). CDR1 KGHSH and CDR2 LQKENI come from the germline V gene. This CDR3 contains 14 residues. The V and J ends lost 6 bases and 1 base respectively, with 12 bases between them. The CDR3 is CASSLGAPNTEAFF. As DNA, the CDR3 is TGTGCCAGCTCCCTAGGGGCGCCGAACACTGAAGCTTTCTTT.

This chain joins TRBV27 and TRBJ2-7, with 8 nucleotides matching TRBD2. The CDR3 extends over 15 amino acids. V lost 8 bases, J lost 2 bases, and 11 bases stayed unmatched. CDR1 and CDR2 from the germline V gene are MNHEY and SMNVEV (reference sequence). CDR3 coding DNA: TGTGCCAGCTTCCAAATAGCGGGACTGACCTACGAGCAGTACTTC. It is translated as CASFQIAGLTYEQYF.

The rearrangement uses TRBV28 and TRBJ1-5, with D possibly being TRBD1 (6 bases). CDR1 and CDR2 from the germline V gene are MDHEN and SYDVKM. The V and J ends lost 8 bases and 4 bases respectively, with 15 bases between them. The CDR3 has 14 residues. This chain's CDR3 is CASLPGGLNQPQHF. The CDR3 nucleotides are TGTGCCAGCCTGCCGGGGGGCCTGAATCAGCCCCAGCATTTT. The full variable domain, rest sourced from reference TRBV28 and TRBJ1-5, is DVKVTQSSRYLVKRTGEKVFLECVQDMDHENMFWYRQDPGLGLRLIYFSYDVKMKEKGDIPEGYSVSREKKERFSLILESASTNQTSMYLCASLPGGLNQPQHFGDGTRLSIL.

This rearrangement joins TRBV27 to TRBJ2-1; no clear D gene. The CDR3 consists of 15 residues. V was pared by 3 bases and J by 0 bases, with 9 bases between. In germline, CDR1 is MNHEY, CDR2 SMNVEV (reference sequence). CDR3 nucleotide sequence: TGTGCCAGCAGTTTTTATCCCCCCTCCTACAATGAGCAGTTCTTC. Its protein product is CASSFYPPSYNEQFF.

The V call is TRBV14, the J call TRBJ1-4; weak D call: TRBD1 (5 bases). The germline V gene has CDR1 SGHDN and CDR2 FVKESK. CDR3 length equals 15 residues. The V gene lost 4 bases and the J gene lost 1 base, with 10 bases spanning the gap. The CDR3 region has the DNA TGTGCCAGCAGCCGCGGACACCTAACTAATGAAAAACTGTTTTTT. It codes for CASSRGHLTNEKLFF.

This chain uses TRBV7-2 with TRBJ2-5, with 9 positions matching TRBD1. Germline CDR1 and CDR2: SGHTA and FQGNSA. The CDR3 is made up of 14 amino acids. The V gene end was trimmed by 6 bases and the J gene end by 5 bases; junction bases not matched to a gene: 7. In DNA, the CDR3 is TGTGCCAGCAGTTTGAACAGGGGGCGCGAGACCCAGTACTTC. Translation gives CASSLNRGRETQYF.

V usage is TRBV2 and J usage is TRBJ2-7; 11 bases agree with TRBD2. This CDR3 has 15 residues. CDR1 SNHLY and CDR2 FYNNEI come from the germline V gene. Trimming removed 4 bases from V and 3 bases from J; junction bases left unmatched: 5. CDR3 bases: TGTGCCAGCAGTGTACGACTAGCGGGACTCTACGAGCAGTACTTC. It translates to CASSVRLAGLYEQYF.

Worth noting for this clone: Mismatch with germline at one junction end may stem from a read error. The CDR3 here is CASSYRAGGNGYPF. In DNA form, the CDR3 reads TGTGCCAGCAGCTATCGGGCAGGGGGAAATGGCTACCCCTTC. V and J are TRBV7-2 and TRBJ1-2, with 7 bases aligning to TRBD1. The CDR3 spans 14 residues. Germline CDR1 reads SGHTA; CDR2 reads FQGNSA.

The chain combines TRBV9 with TRBJ2-1; TRBD1 is a possible D gene (6 bases). The CDR3 loop spans 12 amino acids. Trimming shortened V by 3 bases and J by 10 bases, and 11 bases separated the two germline ends. The V gene's germline CDR1 is SGDLS and CDR2 YYNGEE. The CDR3 sequence: CASSALTGEQFF. DNA of the CDR3: TGTGCCAGCAGCGCCCTAACAGGGGAGCAGTTCTTC. The full variable domain, rest sourced from reference TRBV9 and TRBJ2-1, is DSGVTQTPKHLITATGQRVTLRCSPRSGDLSVYWYQQSLDQGLQFLIQYYNGEERAKGNILERFSAQQFPDLHSELNLSSLELGDSALYFCASSALTGEQFFGPGTRLTVL.

This chain joins TRBV5-6 and TRBJ2-1, with 10 bases matching TRBD2. Trimming at V came to 6 bases and at J to 8 bases, leaving 11 bases not matched to a gene. The germline gives CDR1 SGHDT, CDR2 YYEEEE. This CDR3 contains 15 residues. The CDR3 nucleotides are TGTGCCAGCATCCATAGCGGGAGGAAACGGGATGAGCAGTTCTTC. Translated, it gives CASIHSGRKRDEQFF.

The gene calls are TRBV29-1 and TRBJ2-7, with D possibly TRBD1 on 5 matching bases. There are 14 residues in the CDR3. Germline loops: CDR1 SQVTM, CDR2 ANQGSEA. V lost 2 bases to trimming and J lost 2 bases, with 13 bases between them. The CDR3 DNA sequence: TGCAGCGTTGAATTTTGGACACCCCCCTACGAGCAGTACTTC. It yields the protein CSVEFWTPPYEQYF.

CDR3 protein: CASSTRGEENTGELFF. DNA for the CDR3: TGTGCCAGTAGTACCAGGGGGGAAGAGAACACCGGGGAGCTGTTTTTT. The chain carries TRBV19 and TRBJ2-2; weak D call: TRBD1 (7 bases). V lost 4 bases, J lost 1 base, and 13 bases lay in between. The length of the CDR3 is 16 residues. Per the germline V gene, CDR1 is LNHDA and CDR2 is SQIVND (reference sequence).

This rearrangement joins TRBV7-9 to TRBJ2-7, with 9 positions matching TRBD2. V trimming: 5 bases; J trimming: 2 bases; junction bases outside the gene matches: 4. The CDR3 is 14 residues long. CDR1 and CDR2 from the germline V gene are SEHNR and FQNEAQ (reference sequence). The CDR3 is CASSIGLATYEQYF. CDR3 nucleotides: TGTGCCAGCAGCATCGGACTAGCGACCTACGAGCAGTACTTC.

The genes are TRBV5-4 and TRBJ1-1; D might be TRBD1 (5 bases). V was trimmed by 7 bases and J by 5 bases, leaving 15 bases between them. The CDR3 runs 13 residues. The germline V gene encodes CDR1 SGHNT and CDR2 YYREEE (reference sequence). The chain's CDR3 is CASAGKTLTEAFF. The CDR3 nucleotides read TGTGCCAGCGCAGGGAAAACCTTGACTGAAGCTTTCTTT.

This clone was seen a handful of times. The genes are TRBV7-9 and TRBJ2-1; TRBD1 is a possible D gene (6 bases). Germline V gene data show CDR1 as SEHNR and CDR2 as FQNEAQ (reference sequence). With 2 bases removed from V and 1 base from J, the gap between germline ends came to 9 bases. The CDR3 loop spans 15 amino acids. The CDR3: CASSLQTGSYNEQFF. For the CDR3, the DNA is TGTGCCAGCAGCTTACAGACAGGTTCCTACAATGAGCAGTTCTTC.

The chain couples TRBV2 to TRBJ2-1; tentatively, D is TRBD1 (6 bases). Per germline, CDR1 SNHLY and CDR2 FYNNEI. The V end lost 5 bases, the J end lost 15 bases, and 17 bases lay between the germline ends. The CDR3 contains 12 residues. This CDR3 reads CASSSRQVVGFF. DNA of the CDR3: TGTGCCAGCAGTTCCCGACAGGTGGTAGGGTTCTTC.

The chain recombines TRBV5-1 with TRBJ2-1, with 9 bases matching TRBD2. Germline-derived CDR1 and CDR2 are SGHRS and YFSETQ. V shed 4 bases and J 2 bases; nucleotides not matched to a gene: 16. The CDR3 has 19 residues. CDR3 bases: TGCGCCAGCAGCCCCCCGCAGGAATCCAGCGGGAGGCCCTACAATGAGCAGTTCTTC. Translation: CASSPPQESSGRPYNEQFF.

This chain links TRBV2 with TRBJ2-5; TRBD2 is a possible D gene (5 bases). The CDR3 consists of 12 residues. Looked up from germline, CDR1 is SNHLY and CDR2 is FYNNEI. Trimming took 3 bases from V and 14 from J, leaving 16 bases between them. The CDR3 is CASSEGSRIEYF. The CDR3 nucleotides read TGTGCCAGCAGTGAGGGGAGCAGGATCGAATACTTC.

The J gene is TRBJ1-2, the V gene TRBV28; 7 nucleotides agree with TRBD1. The V gene end was trimmed by 5 bases and the J gene end by 7 bases; junction bases not matched to a gene: 4. CDR3 length equals 12 residues. CDR1 MDHEN and CDR2 SYDVKM come from the germline V gene. As DNA, the CDR3 is TGTGCCAGCAGTAAAAGGGGGCGTGGCTACACCTTC. Translated, it gives CASSKRGRGYTF.

V is TRBV19 and J is TRBJ2-5, with a possible D match to TRBD2 (6 bases). Between the trimmed V and J ends, which lost 6 bases and 7 bases, there was a span of 18 bases. CDR3 length equals 14 residues. CDR1 is LNHDA and CDR2 is SQIVND in the germline V gene (reference sequence). Here the CDR3 DNA reads TGTGCCAGTAGCTCCCGGGGGAGTGTAGGGACCCAGTACTTC. The encoded protein is CASSSRGSVGTQYF. Looking up the rest from reference TRBV19 and TRBJ2-5 gives the full variable domain: DGGITQSPKYLFRKEGQNVTLSCEQNLNHDAMYWYRQDPGQGLRLIYYSQIVNDFQKGDIAEGYSVSREKKESFPLTVTSAQKNPTAFYLCASSSRGSVGTQYFGPGTRLLVL.

In regard to this clone: The CDR3 end shows no conserved phenylalanine or tryptophan, and so a read error is likely. The chain carries TRBV6-6 and TRBJ1-3; D may be TRBD1 (5 bases). This CDR3 is 13 amino acids long. From germline, CDR1 is MNHNY and CDR2 SVGAGI (reference sequence). The ends were cut back, 6 bases at V and 1 base at J, with 7 bases in the middle. The CDR3 bases are TGTGCCAGCAGCGGACAATCTGGAAACACCATATATTTG. Its protein product is CASSGQSGNTIYL.

The chain recombines TRBV6-4 with TRBJ2-7; possibly TRBD2 for D (5 bases). CDR1 MRHNA and CDR2 SNTAGT come from the germline V gene. The CDR3 spans 15 residues. With 5 bases removed from V and 5 bases from J, the gap between germline ends came to 19 bases. The CDR3 protein is CASSTSPGFLDEQYF. CDR3 coding DNA: TGTGCCAGCAGTACGTCCCCGGGGTTTCTCGACGAGCAGTACTTC.

The chain employs TRBV5-1 and TRBJ2-1; 7 bases are shared with TRBD1. The trim removed 6 bases at V and 2 bases at J, leaving 5 bases unmatched. CDR1 SGHRS and CDR2 YFSETQ come from the germline V gene. This CDR3 comprises 14 residues. The CDR3 region has the DNA TGCGCCAGCACCCTGGGACAGACCTACAATGAGCAGTTCTTC. Translation: CASTLGQTYNEQFF.

The chain has TRBV28 and TRBJ2-2; 7 bases map to TRBD1. J was trimmed by 3 bases and V by 7 bases; bases with no gene match: 14. Germline V gene sequence: CDR1 MDHEN, CDR2 SYDVKM. There are 17 residues in the CDR3. This chain's CDR3 is CASTKPLQGEDTGELFF. The DNA of the CDR3 is TGTGCCAGCACTAAGCCCCTTCAGGGGGAAGACACCGGGGAGCTGTTTTTT.

This clone was counted between two and nine times. V gene TRBV10-3 combines with J gene TRBJ2-7; tentative D call: TRBD2 (6 bases). V shed 3 bases and J shed 6 bases, with 15 bases lying between them. CDR3 size: 14 residues. CDR1 ENHRY and CDR2 SYGVKD come from the germline V gene. CDR3 sequence reads: CAISEGGSGGEQYF. The CDR3 nucleotides read TGTGCCATCAGTGAAGGTGGATCCGGGGGCGAGCAGTACTTC.

The J gene is TRBJ1-1, the V gene TRBV6-5; no firm D call. Trimming took 0 bases from V and 0 from J, leaving 11 bases between them. This CDR3 contains 16 residues. CDR1 is MNHEY, CDR2 SVGAGI, per germline. The CDR3 coding sequence is TGTGCCAGCAGTTACTCGGTCACCAGGATGAACACTGAAGCTTTCTTT. Translating it yields CASSYSVTRMNTEAFF.

This chain links TRBV6-5 with TRBJ2-7; 8 positions agree with TRBD1. Trimming removed 3 bases from V and 3 bases from J; junction bases left unmatched: 4. Per germline, CDR1 MNHEY and CDR2 SVGAGI. This CDR3 comprises 14 residues. CDR3 sequence: CASSYDDRGYEQYF. In DNA form, the CDR3 reads TGTGCCAGCAGTTATGACGACAGGGGCTACGAGCAGTACTTC.

This sequence joins TRBV30 and TRBJ1-1, with 7 nucleotides matching TRBD1. This CDR3 is 13 amino acids long. CDR1 and CDR2 (germline): GTSNPN, SVGIG (reference sequence). The trim removed 3 bases at V and 1 base at J, leaving 2 bases unmatched. CDR3 loop: CAWRTGRNTEAFF. The CDR3 DNA sequence: TGTGCCTGGAGGACAGGGAGGAACACTGAAGCTTTCTTT.

The V call is TRBV28, the J call TRBJ1-5; 7 nucleotides line up with TRBD1. Trimming cost V 5 bases and J 4 bases; bases outside gene matches: 8. Per germline, CDR1 MDHEN and CDR2 SYDVKM. The CDR3 extends over 15 amino acids. As DNA, the CDR3 is TGTGCCAGCAGTCAAATGACAGGGAGGAATCAGCCCCAGCATTTT. This codes for CASSQMTGRNQPQHF.

In nucleotides, the CDR3 is TGTGCCAGCAGCCGAAGACCCCCGCGGGACCCAGACTCTGGAAACACCATATATTTT. Protein sequence: CASSRRPPRDPDSGNTIYF. This chain joins TRBV11-2 and TRBJ1-3; tentatively, D is TRBD1 (5 bases). CDR1 and CDR2 from the germline V gene are SGHAT and FQNNGV. Trimming stripped 5 bases from V and 0 bases from J, with 23 bases between. The CDR3 contains 19 residues.